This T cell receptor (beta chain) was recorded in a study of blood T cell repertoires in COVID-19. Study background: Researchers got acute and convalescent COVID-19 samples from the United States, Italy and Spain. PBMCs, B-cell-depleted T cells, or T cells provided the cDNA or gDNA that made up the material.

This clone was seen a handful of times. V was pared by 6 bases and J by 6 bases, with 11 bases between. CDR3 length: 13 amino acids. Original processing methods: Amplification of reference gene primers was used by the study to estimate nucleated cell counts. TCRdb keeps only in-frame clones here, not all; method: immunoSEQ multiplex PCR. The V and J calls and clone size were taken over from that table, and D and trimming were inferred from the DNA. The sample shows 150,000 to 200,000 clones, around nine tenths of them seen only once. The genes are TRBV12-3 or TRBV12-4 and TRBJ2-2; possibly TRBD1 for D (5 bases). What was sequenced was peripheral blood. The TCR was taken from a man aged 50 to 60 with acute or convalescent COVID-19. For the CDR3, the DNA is TGTGCCAGCAGGGGAAAGGGGTCCGGGGAGCTGTTTTTT. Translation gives CASRGKGSGELFF.